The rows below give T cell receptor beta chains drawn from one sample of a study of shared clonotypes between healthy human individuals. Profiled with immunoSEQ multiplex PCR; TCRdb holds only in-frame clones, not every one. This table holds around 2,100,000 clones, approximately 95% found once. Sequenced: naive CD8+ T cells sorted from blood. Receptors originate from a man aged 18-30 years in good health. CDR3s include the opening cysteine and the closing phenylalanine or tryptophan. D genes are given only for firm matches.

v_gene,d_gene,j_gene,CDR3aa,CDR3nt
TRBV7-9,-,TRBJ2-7,CASSLADGGGEQYF,TGTGCCAGCAGCTTGGCGGACGGCGGTGGGGAGCAGTACTTC
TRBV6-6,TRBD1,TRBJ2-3,CASRQGGDTQYF,TGTGCCAGCAGACAAGGGGGCGATACGCAGTATTTT
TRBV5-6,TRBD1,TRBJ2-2,CASSLGRGYTGELFF,TGTGCCAGCAGCTTGGGCAGGGGGTATACCGGGGAGCTGTTTTTT
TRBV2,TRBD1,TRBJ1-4,CASSFDRVEEKLFF,TGTGCCAGCAGTTTCGACAGGGTTGAAGAAAAACTGTTTTTT
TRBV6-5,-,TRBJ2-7,CASSYSSGHSSYEQYF,TGTGCCAGCAGTTACTCGTCAGGGCATAGCTCCTACGAGCAGTACTTC
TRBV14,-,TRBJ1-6,CASSQVFGALDSPLHF,TGTGCCAGCAGCCAAGTGTTCGGGGCATTGGATTCACCCCTCCACTTT
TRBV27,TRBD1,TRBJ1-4,CASSLLYRGNEKLFF,TGTGCCAGCAGTTTACTTTACAGGGGAAATGAAAAACTGTTTTTT
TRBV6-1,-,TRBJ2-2,CASSEGSATGTGELFF,TGTGCCAGCAGTGAAGGGTCCGCAACGGGCACCGGGGAGCTGTTTTTT
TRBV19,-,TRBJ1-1,CASSIDEEGNTEAFF,TGTGCCAGTAGTATAGATGAGGAGGGAAACACTGAAGCTTTCTTT
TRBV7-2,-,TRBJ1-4,CASSFLGTTNEKLFF,TGTGCCAGCAGCTTTTTGGGGACCACTAATGAAAAACTGTTTTTT
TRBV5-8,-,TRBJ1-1,CASSLVAGGTVMNTEAFF,TGTGCCAGCAGCTTGGTGGCAGGCGGTACTGTCATGAACACTGAAGCTTTCTTT
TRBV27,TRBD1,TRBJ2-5,CASSQQGAETQYF,TGTGCCAGCAGTCAACAGGGGGCAGAGACCCAGTACTTC
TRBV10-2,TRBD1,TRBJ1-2,CASEHGQGYGYTF,TGCGCCAGCGAACATGGACAGGGATATGGCTACACCTTC
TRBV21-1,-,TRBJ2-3,CAYYSRGRTDTQYF,TGTGCCTACTACAGTAGGGGCCGCACAGATACGCAGTATTTT